A selection of T cell receptor beta chains follows, all from one sample in a study of T cell clones after liver transplantation. The method was immunoSEQ multiplex PCR; TCRdb's version includes in-frame clones alone and lacks a portion of them. The table records 5,500 to 7,500 clones, around 70% of them present only once. The material sequenced was CD8+ T cells from blood, taken before liver transplant. The origin of the receptors is a human donor who received a liver transplant. Both conserved end residues are part of each CDR3.

j_call v_call cdr3_aa
TRBJ2-3 TRBV7-8 CASSLSANFRGDTQYF
TRBJ1-3 TRBV29-1 CSVGGQGGENTIYF
TRBJ1-2 TRBV28 CASSFLGGYTF
TRBJ2-7 TRBV6-1 CASSEVRSSYEQYF
TRBJ2-5 TRBV5-6 CASSLRGGAPYQETQYF
TRBJ1-5 TRBV9 CASSVDVDQPQHF
TRBJ2-7 TRBV7-6 CASSLGGQGVDEQYF
TRBJ1-4 TRBV4-1 CASSGGGFGEKLFF
TRBJ2-1 TRBV9 CASSVRGYEQFF
TRBJ2-3 TRBV7-9 CASSTGLAGRTDTQYF
TRBJ1-2 TRBV2 CASRRGAGDGYGYTF
TRBJ1-1 TRBV29-1 CSVAEAFF
TRBJ2-1 TRBV19 CASSMLLAGANEQFF
TRBJ2-3 TRBV18 CASSRDTVLGSDTQYF
TRBJ2-1 TRBV19 CASSSTLRTSTIYEQFF
TRBJ2-1 TRBV7-6 CASSLAVNEQFF
TRBJ2-5 TRBV29-1 CSVEDEAGETQYF
TRBJ2-5 TRBV6-4 CASSYSEIAGETQYF
TRBJ1-1 TRBV19 CASTLGTVAEAFF
TRBJ1-6 TRBV5-4 CASSFGTGILDSPLHF
TRBJ2-7 TRBV5-5 CASSLPTGAPYEQYF
TRBJ2-2 TRBV15 CATYRRGKLNTGELFF
TRBJ1-1 TRBV4-1 CASSQVRGTEVEAFF
TRBJ1-2 TRBV6-5 CASSYSNPERYGYTF
TRBJ2-5 TRBV29-1 CSVETPIETSSDPIETQYF
TRBJ2-4 TRBV30 CAHILGDIQYF
NA TRBV28 CASSLTGLSWDSRYEQYF
TRBJ1-5 TRBV5-1 CASSFRQAFSNQPQHF
TRBJ2-2 TRBV7-6 CASSLGSATGELFF
TRBJ2-5 TRBV6-5 CASSSLPDRGQETQYF
TRBJ2-5 TRBV29-1 CSVETRGGWQETQYF
TRBJ1-1 TRBV6-5 CASSYQGSAEAFF
TRBJ2-1 TRBV4-1 CASSLATGEQFF
TRBJ1-2 TRBV2 CASSDMRTLTYGYTF
TRBJ2-5 TRBV27 CASSLGGGTRETQYF
TRBJ2-7 TRBV15 CATGTGTSYEQYF
TRBJ2-7 TRBV2 CASSYGTYEQYF
TRBJ2-1 TRBV7-9 CASSPRLAGGDEQFF
TRBJ1-5 TRBV5-6 CASSSQGSQPQHF
TRBJ1-5 TRBV10-2 CATYQGAGQPQHF
TRBJ2-7 TRBV19 CASSRTGGDTYEQYF
TRBJ2-1 TRBV10-3 CATKDRDLPDNEQFF
TRBJ1-5 TRBV28 CASTWGNSNQPQHF
TRBJ1-1 TRBV6-1 CASSEIEAFF
TRBJ2-4 TRBV7-9 CASSSPRGDGEVIQYF
TRBJ2-5 TRBV27 CASSPLERTYQETQYF
TRBJ2-1 TRBV19 CASSLGLAGGNEQFF
TRBJ2-1 TRBV25-1 CASSEYVNEQFF
TRBJ1-6 TRBV21-1 CASSKKRSTGNSPLHF
TRBJ1-5 TRBV6-5 CASSLTAGLNQPQHF
TRBJ2-3 TRBV11-3 CASSSYRPSGRAPSTDTQYF
TRBJ2-7 TRBV5-6 CASSSGLADYEQYF
TRBJ2-1 TRBV29-1 CSVEETAGEQFF
TRBJ2-2 TRBV4-2 CASSQTSGGAGELFF
TRBJ2-2 TRBV7-2 CASSGRQGNTGELFF